This T cell receptor (beta chain) was identified in a study of blood T cell repertoires in COVID-19. Across the study: PBMCs, B-cell-depleted T cells, or T cells provided the cDNA or gDNA that made up the material.

Per germline, CDR1 ENHRY and CDR2 SYGVKD. This CDR3 region has 13 residues. The V and J ends lost 3 bases and 7 bases respectively, with 10 bases between them. TCRdb keeps only in-frame clones here, not all; method: immunoSEQ multiplex PCR. Of around 160,000 clones in the sample, around 84% are singletons; the top ten hold 10% to 15%. The rearrangement joins TRBV10-3 to TRBJ1-5, with D unclear. Sequencing was done on a sample of peripheral blood. This receptor was obtained from a man between 60 and 75 years old with active or convalescent COVID-19. The CDR3 region has the DNA TGTGCCATCAGTGACCGCGACGGGCAGCCCCAGCATTTT. It encodes CAISDRDGQPQHF.